What follows describes a single TCR beta chain. The data were obtained in a study of T cell responses to AZD1222 COVID-19 vaccine. V lost 7 bases, J lost 7 bases, and 17 bases lay in between. Per the germline V gene, CDR1 is LNHDA and CDR2 is SQIVND (reference sequence). The CDR3 totals 13 residues. Libraries were prepared by immunoSEQ multiplex PCR; TCRdb keeps only in-frame clonotypes and omits some of them. The table includes 110,000 or so clones, approximately 90% detected once. The sequence derives from an adult who received the MenACWY meningococcal vaccine as a control. Material: peripheral blood, obtained 28 days after the second dose of the MenACWY control vaccine. The chain has TRBV19 and TRBJ2-7, with D possibly being TRBD2 (5 bases). The DNA for the CDR3 is TGTGCCAGTACCCGCGGGCCTGCGTGGGAGCAGTACTTC. Protein product: CASTRGPAWEQYF.